The clone carrying this T cell receptor beta chain was counted only a few times. Attachment of unique molecular identifiers to individual cDNA molecules was performed in the library. TCRdb re-called the RACE reads with MiXCR, one entry per CDR3 protein. The sample carries about 95,000 distinct CDR3 sequences, approximately 10% recorded once. From germline, CDR1 is MNHEY and CDR2 SVGEGT. V shed 6 bases and J shed 4 bases, with 7 bases lying between them. This CDR3 is 13 amino acids long. This entry comes from a study of human T cells and chemical hapten exposure. Study in general: Small differences in pooled library volume mainly drove the variation in TCR yields per sample.

Time point specified: patch test 2, 6 weeks after DPC sensitization. Stated treatment: therapeutic diphenylcyclopropenone sensitization with weekly scalp DPC. The TCR comes from a woman between 40 and 50 years old with alopecia areata. Some clones in this sample may be carry-over from other donors' samples. Specimen: whole blood, collected in connection with sensitization to the hapten diphenylcyclopropenone (DPC). The gene calls are TRBV6-2 or TRBV6-3 and TRBJ1-6, with D perhaps matching TRBD1 (6 bases). The CDR3 region has the DNA TGTGCCAGCAGGGGGACATATAATTCACCCCTCCACTTT. Translation gives CASRGTYNSPLHF.